These T cell receptor beta chains were read from a single sample in a study of blood T cell repertoires in COVID-19. TCRdb keeps only in-frame clones here, not all; method: immunoSEQ multiplex PCR. Of roughly 250,000 clones in the sample, over 70% are singletons; the top ten hold more than 6.5%. Sequences were obtained from peripheral blood. These receptors all come from a man between 40 and 49 years old with active or convalescent COVID-19. Each CDR3 is given with its conserved first and last residue. The order of the fields is D gene, clone size, V gene, J gene, CDR3 length, CDR3 DNA, CDR3 protein. A D gene is named only where the DNA matches it firmly. Size is stated for part of the rows, as once, few or many counts, or as a class when the clone is expanded.

-,-,TRBV15,TRBJ1-4,15,TGTGCCACCAGCAGAGAAGGGGCAGGGATTGAAAAACTGTTTTTT,CATSREGAGIEKLFF
-,few,TRBV19,TRBJ1-5,14,TGTGCCAGTAGTACTAGACAGGGCAATCAGCCCCAGCATTTT,CASSTRQGNQPQHF
-,-,TRBV19,TRBJ1-2,16,TGTGCCAGTAGTACCGGGACAAACGGCAGGGGCTATGGCTACACCTTC,CASSTGTNGRGYGYTF
-,once,TRBV5-1,TRBJ2-1,15,TGCGCCAGCAGCTTGGTGGCTAGCGCCAGGGAGGAGCAGTTCTTC,CASSLVASAREEQFF
TRBD2,-,TRBV20-1,TRBJ2-5,13,TGCAGTGCTAGTAGCGGGCTCCAAGAGACCCAGTACTTC,CSASSGLQETQYF
-,-,TRBV7-6,TRBJ1-6,14,TGTGCCAGCAGCCAGGAGGCCAGAAATTCACCCCTCCACTTT,CASSQEARNSPLHF
TRBD1,-,TRBV7-6,TRBJ1-1,17,TGTGCCAGCAGCTCGCGAGGACCTCAGGGGGTGAACACTGAAGCTTTCTTT,CASSSRGPQGVNTEAFF
-,-,TRBV5-6,TRBJ1-4,14,TGTGCCAGCAGCTTGGCAGGGATTAATGAAAAACTGTTTTTT,CASSLAGINEKLFF
-,-,TRBV18,TRBJ1-4,15,TGTGCCAGCTCAGGCGGAGCCGCAACTAATGAAAAACTGTTTTTT,CASSGGAATNEKLFF
-,-,TRBV30,TRBJ1-2,13,TGTGCCTGGAGGGTACAGGCGTCAGGGGGCTACACCTTC,CAWRVQASGGYTF
-,-,TRBV12-3/TRBV12-4,TRBJ1-5,13,TGTGCCAGCAGTTTACGAGGCAATCAGCCCCAGCATTTT,CASSLRGNQPQHF
-,-,TRBV3-1/TRBV3-2,TRBJ1-2,14,TGTGCCAGCAGCCAGGGCAGGGGATCCTATGGCTACACCTTC,CASSQGRGSYGYTF
-,-,TRBV21-1,TRBJ1-1,12,TGTGCCAGCAGTTGGACAGGGAGAGAAGCTTTCTTT,CASSWTGREAFF
-,-,TRBV5-1,TRBJ1-5,9,TGCGCACCACGGCGGGCCCAGCATTTT,CAPRRAQHF
TRBD2,once,TRBV24-1,TRBJ2-7,15,TGTGCCACCAGTGATTCCGGACTAGCGGCCTACGAGCAGTACTTC,CATSDSGLAAYEQYF
-,-,TRBV19,TRBJ1-5,12,TGTGCCAGTACCAGAGGGAAGGTAGCCCAGCATTTT,CASTRGKVAQHF
-,-,TRBV3-1/TRBV3-2,TRBJ2-3,15,TGTGCCAGCAGCTTACGACTAACTAGCACAGATACGCAGTATTTT,CASSLRLTSTDTQYF
-,-,TRBV7-2,TRBJ2-3,14,TGTGCCAGCAGCTTAGCGGGCGACACAGATACGCAGTATTTT,CASSLAGDTDTQYF
-,few,TRBV6-2/TRBV6-3,TRBJ1-2,14,TGTGCCAGCAGTTACTCGCAGGGCATCTATGGCTACACCTTC,CASSYSQGIYGYTF
-,-,TRBV7-8,TRBJ2-2,15,TGTGCCAGCAGAATTTCGCGAGACTCCACCGGGGAGCTGTTTTTT,CASRISRDSTGELFF
TRBD1,-,TRBV2,TRBJ2-2,15,TGTGCCAGCAGACGGGGACAGGGCAGTAGCGGGGAGCTGTTTTTT,CASRRGQGSSGELFF
TRBD1,-,TRBV7-2,TRBJ2-3,14,TGTGCCAGCAGCAGACGGACAGGGTTAGATACGCAGTATTTT,CASSRRTGLDTQYF
-,-,TRBV20-1,TRBJ1-1,13,TGCAGTGCTAGTATCCAGATGGACACTGAAGCTTTCTTT,CSASIQMDTEAFF
-,-,TRBV5-4,TRBJ1-1,14,TGTGCCAGCAGCCCCGGGGACAAGATAGGTGAAGCTTTCTTT,CASSPGDKIGEAFF
TRBD2,-,TRBV10-3,TRBJ2-1,15,TGTGCCATCAGTGGGACTAGCGGGCAGAACAATGAGCAGTTCTTC,CAISGTSGQNNEQFF
-,-,TRBV6-5,TRBJ1-2,14,TGTGCCAGCAACATTGGGACATCAGGCTATGGCTACACCTTC,CASNIGTSGYGYTF
TRBD2,-,TRBV5-1,TRBJ2-1,18,TGCGCCAGCAGCGACGGTGGACTAGCGGATTTCTCCTACAATGAGCAGTTCTTC,CASSDGGLADFSYNEQFF
-,-,TRBV5-1,TRBJ1-2,14,TGCGCCAGCAGCTCTACCCGGGGGAGCTATGGCTACACCTTC,CASSSTRGSYGYTF
-,-,TRBV4-3,TRBJ1-4,13,TGCGCCAGCAGCCAGCATTCAGGAGAAAAACTGTTTTTT,CASSQHSGEKLFF
-,-,TRBV5-6,TRBJ2-7,12,TGTGCCAGCAGCTTACAGAGCTACGAGCAGTACTTC,CASSLQSYEQYF
TRBD1,-,TRBV4-1,TRBJ1-1,16,TGCGCCAGCAGCCAACGACAGGGGACGCAGTACACTGAAGCTTTCTTT,CASSQRQGTQYTEAFF
-,-,TRBV11-2,TRBJ2-2,15,TGTGCCAGCAGCTCCCTTAGTTACGGAGCCGGGGAGCTGTTTTTT,CASSSLSYGAGELFF
TRBD1,-,TRBV19,TRBJ1-5,14,TGTGCCAGTAGTACTGGGACAGACAATCAGCCCCAGCATTTT,CASSTGTDNQPQHF
-,once,TRBV6-2/TRBV6-3,TRBJ2-2,14,TGTGCCAGCAGCCCCAAGCCCCCCACCGGGGAGCTGTTTTTT,CASSPKPPTGELFF
-,-,TRBV19,TRBJ1-2,13,TGTGCCAGTAGTCTACAGGGTGGCTATGGCTACACCTTC,CASSLQGGYGYTF
TRBD1,-,TRBV18,TRBJ2-1,14,TGTGCCAGCTCCGGGACAGGGGATTTCCATGAGCAGTTCTTC,CASSGTGDFHEQFF
-,-,TRBV7-2,TRBJ2-6,16,TGTGCCAGCAGCCCCGACGGGAGCTCTGGGGCCAACGTCCTGACTTTC,CASSPDGSSGANVLTF
-,-,TRBV12-5,TRBJ1-1,13,TGTGCTAGTGGTTTGGGAGGGTTTTTATGGGCTTTCTTT,CASGLGGFLWAFF
TRBD1,-,TRBV19,TRBJ1-1,13,TGTGCCAGTAGTTTGACAGGGCTCACTGAAGCTTTCTTT,CASSLTGLTEAFF
TRBD2,-,TRBV6-5,TRBJ2-7,15,TGTGCCAGCAGTAATGGACTAGCGGGAGGGTACGAGCAGTACTTC,CASSNGLAGGYEQYF
-,few,TRBV3-1/TRBV3-2,TRBJ1-2,12,TGTGCCAGCAGCCCGGGAGGTGGTGGCTACACCTTC,CASSPGGGGYTF
TRBD1,-,TRBV5-1,TRBJ2-7,14,TGCGCCAGCAGCATCTGGACAGGGGGGAACGAGCAGTACTTC,CASSIWTGGNEQYF
-,once,TRBV11-2,TRBJ2-5,15,TGTGCCAGCAGCTCCCCGGGGGTCCCACAAGAGACCCAGTACTTC,CASSSPGVPQETQYF
TRBD2,-,TRBV6-2/TRBV6-3,TRBJ2-3,16,TGTGCCAGCAGTTACTTAACTAGCGGGGAGACAGATACGCAGTATTTT,CASSYLTSGETDTQYF
TRBD2,-,TRBV20-1,TRBJ2-1,14,TGCAGTGCTAGTACGGCTAGCGGGGACCAACCTCCTATCTTC,CSASTASGDQPPIF
TRBD1,-,TRBV7-8,TRBJ1-6,15,TGTGCCAGCAGCTTACCGGGACAGGGGGAGTCACCCCTCCACTTT,CASSLPGQGESPLHF
TRBD2,-,TRBV10-1,TRBJ2-1,15,TGCGCCAGCAGTAAGACTAGCGGGAGGGCTGATGAGCAGTTCTTC,CASSKTSGRADEQFF
-,-,TRBV19,TRBJ2-2,15,TGTGCCAGTAGTATAGGCAGGCGGACACACGGGGAGCTGTTTTTT,CASSIGRRTHGELFF
-,once,TRBV11-1,TRBJ1-5,13,TGTGCCAGCAGCCAGGGAAAGAATCAGCCCCAGCATTTT,CASSQGKNQPQHF
-,-,TRBV3-1/TRBV3-2,TRBJ1-5,16,TGTGCCAGCAGCCAAGGGGCAGGCAGGTCCAGTCAGCCCCAGCATTTT,CASSQGAGRSSQPQHF